This entry lists 31 T cell receptor beta chains sequenced from one sample in a study of blood T cell repertoires in COVID-19. Sequenced by immunoSEQ multiplex PCR; TCRdb stores in-frame clones only, minus some. The profile covers about 220,000 clones, with about 90% appearing a single time and 14% to 15% taken by the ten largest. The specimen sequenced was PBMCs or T cells enriched from blood (not recorded which). The receptors shown here come from a woman aged 45-65 years with acute COVID-19.

The chain combines TRBV7-2 with TRBJ2-3, with 10 positions matching TRBD2. The CDR3 covers 15 residues. Trimming took 5 bases from V and 2 from J; bases not matched to a gene: 4. The germline gives CDR1 SGHTA, CDR2 FQGNSA. CDR3 DNA sequence: TGTGCCAGCAGCATTAGCGGGAGGAACACAGATACGCAGTATTTT. Translated, it gives CASSISGRNTDTQYF.

The count of this clone is one. CDR3 sequence reads: CASSLGWGDEQFF. The CDR3 bases are TGCGCCAGCAGCTTAGGGTGGGGGGATGAGCAGTTCTTC. The rearrangement uses TRBV5-1 and TRBJ2-1; D may be TRBD2 (6 bases). Trimming took off 2 bases at V and 8 bases at J, with 11 bases between the two ends. The germline gives CDR1 SGHRS, CDR2 YFSETQ. There are 13 residues in the CDR3.

The chain links TRBV28 to TRBJ2-1; 16 bases line up with TRBD2. Germline CDR1 and CDR2: MDHEN and SYDVKM. This CDR3 has 18 amino acids. V trimming: 7 bases; J trimming: 2 bases; junction bases outside the gene matches: 8. CDR3 loop: CASKPGLAGGRTYNEQFF. The CDR3 nucleotides are TGTGCCAGCAAGCCGGGACTAGCGGGAGGGCGCACCTACAATGAGCAGTTCTTC.

The chain uses TRBV9 and TRBJ2-1; TRBD2 matches 7 bases. The V gene end was trimmed by 3 bases and the J gene end by 0 bases; junction bases not matched to a gene: 0. Germline V lookup: CDR1 SGDLS, CDR2 YYNGEE. This CDR3 contains 14 residues. This CDR3 reads CASSGGSSYNEQFF. The DNA for the CDR3 is TGTGCCAGCAGCGGCGGGAGCTCCTACAATGAGCAGTTCTTC.

The rearrangement uses TRBV23-1 and TRBJ2-7; D ambiguous. TRBV23-1 is known as an ORF, though its function is uncertain. Between the trimmed V and J ends, which lost 0 bases and 3 bases, there was a span of 9 bases. This CDR3 region has 14 residues. CDR3 sequence: CASSQSVQFYEQYF. In DNA form, the CDR3 reads TGCGCCAGCAGTCAATCGGTACAGTTCTACGAGCAGTACTTC.

The chain couples TRBV5-1 to TRBJ2-1; TRBD1 agrees at 8 bases. The trim removed 6 bases at V and 9 bases at J, leaving 14 bases unmatched. Looked up from germline, CDR1 is SGHRS and CDR2 is YFSETQ. This CDR3 region has 15 residues. The CDR3 reads CASKSLTGDLSEQFF. The CDR3 nucleotides read TGCGCCAGCAAAAGCTTGACAGGGGACTTATCTGAGCAGTTCTTC.

This chain uses TRBV30 with TRBJ2-5, with a tentative D call TRBD1 (5 bases). The V gene lost 7 bases and the J gene lost 7 bases, with 22 bases spanning the gap. Germline V gives CDR1 GTSNPN, CDR2 SVGIG (reference sequence). The CDR3 is 14 residues long. The CDR3 DNA follows: TGTGCCTTTGAATTCACCGGGCAGGGCGGGACCCAGTACTTC. This gives the protein CAFEFTGQGGTQYF. Full variable domain (missing parts from reference TRBV30 and TRBJ2-5): SQTIHQWPATLVQPVGSPLSLECTVEGTSNPNLYWYRQAAGRGLQLLFYSVGIGQISSEVPQNLSASRPQDRQFILSSKKLLLSDSGFYLCAFEFTGQGGTQYFGPGTRLLVL.

Details on this clone: The sample carries other DNA sequences with the same CDR3. The gene calls are TRBV6-5 and TRBJ1-1; D call uncertain. CDR3 length: 13 amino acids. Between the trimmed V and J ends, which lost 0 bases and 5 bases, there was a span of 7 bases. Germline-derived CDR1 and CDR2 are MNHEY and SVGAGI. The CDR3 reads CASSYSRGTEAFF. The CDR3 DNA reads TGTGCCAGCAGTTACTCTCGGGGTACTGAAGCTTTCTTT.

By frequency in the sample, this clone is medium-sized. The CDR3 DNA reads as TGTGCCAGCACTCTCTCGAGAGGGTATGGCTACACCTTC. This translates into CASTLSRGYGYTF. The chain joins TRBV7-9 to TRBJ1-2; D is unclear. This CDR3 is 13 amino acids long. Trimming left V 7 bases short and J 5 bases short, with 14 bases between. From germline, CDR1 is SEHNR and CDR2 FQNEAQ (reference sequence).

The chain combines TRBV7-9 with TRBJ2-7; D is ambiguous. This CDR3 region has 13 residues. Per germline, CDR1 SEHNR and CDR2 FQNEAQ (reference sequence). The ends were cut back, 3 bases at V and 0 bases at J, with 6 bases in the middle. The CDR3 DNA sequence: TGTGCCAGCAGCTTCGCTAGCTCCTACGAGCAGTACTTC. Residues: CASSFASSYEQYF.

This chain uses TRBV14 with TRBJ1-1; D perhaps matches TRBD1 (5 bases). Germline V gene sequence: CDR1 SGHDN, CDR2 FVKESK. V lost 0 bases to trimming and J lost 3 bases, with 11 bases between them. The CDR3 is 15 residues long. As DNA, the CDR3 is TGTGCCAGCAGCCAAGAAAGGGGCGTGTACACTGAAGCTTTCTTT. It encodes CASSQERGVYTEAFF.

V and J are TRBV11-1 and TRBJ2-7; D remains ambiguous. The length of the CDR3 is 11 residues. CDR1 and CDR2 (germline): SGHAT, FQDESV (reference sequence). V gave up 4 bases and J gave up 9 bases, with 10 bases separating them. CDR3 in DNA: TGTGCCAGCAGCTCTGTATACAGGCAGTACTTC. Translation gives CASSSVYRQYF.

CDR3 loop: CASSVAPEGYEQYF. CDR3 sequence (DNA): TGTGCCAGCAGCGTAGCCCCGGAGGGCTACGAGCAGTACTTC. The J gene is TRBJ2-7, the V gene TRBV9; D is possibly TRBD2 (6 bases). There are 14 residues in the CDR3. CDR1 and CDR2 (germline): SGDLS, YYNGEE. V lost 0 bases, J lost 3 bases, and 10 bases lay in between. Variable domain in full (rest from reference TRBV9 and TRBJ2-7): DSGVTQTPKHLITATGQRVTLRCSPRSGDLSVYWYQQSLDQGLQFLIQYYNGEERAKGNILERFSAQQFPDLHSELNLSSLELGDSALYFCASSVAPEGYEQYFGPGTRLTVT.

V and J are TRBV5-5 and TRBJ1-1; 8 nucleotides agree with TRBD1. The CDR3 runs 15 residues. J was trimmed by 8 bases and V by 3 bases; bases with no gene match: 12. Germline V lookup: CDR1 SGHKS, CDR2 YYEKEE (reference sequence). CDR3 residues: CASSSNWDRSPEAFF. The CDR3 region has the DNA TGTGCCAGCAGCTCCAACTGGGACAGGAGTCCGGAAGCTTTCTTT.

J is TRBJ2-2 and V is TRBV19; maybe TRBD2 (5 bases). The CDR3 totals 13 residues. V shed 7 bases and J shed 2 bases, with 8 bases lying between them. The germline V gene has CDR1 LNHDA and CDR2 SQIVND (reference sequence). CDR3 coding DNA: TGTGCCAGTACAAGGACTAACACCGGGGAGCTGTTTTTT. Amino acid sequence: CASTRTNTGELFF.

A single count supports this clone. The rearrangement uses TRBV5-1 and TRBJ1-2, with TRBD1 matching over 7 bases. The CDR3 is 15 residues long. From germline, CDR1 is SGHRS and CDR2 YFSETQ. Trimming at V came to 1 base and at J to 3 bases, leaving 6 bases not matched to a gene. The CDR3 sequence: CASSLSPGTDYGYTF. In DNA form, the CDR3 reads TGCGCCAGCAGCTTGTCTCCTGGGACAGACTATGGCTACACCTTC.

The chain couples TRBV30 to TRBJ1-3; no reliable D call. The CDR3 has 14 residues. The germline V and J ends were trimmed by 3 bases and 0 bases, with 9 bases remaining between them. The V gene's germline CDR1 is GTSNPN and CDR2 SVGIG (reference sequence). The CDR3 region is CAWRPHSSGNTIYF. DNA of the CDR3: TGTGCCTGGAGGCCCCACAGCTCTGGAAACACCATATATTTT.

The rearrangement links TRBV28 to TRBJ2-3, with D possibly TRBD1 on 5 matching bases. The CDR3 loop spans 16 amino acids. Germline V gives CDR1 MDHEN, CDR2 SYDVKM. V was clipped by 1 base and J by 2 bases, with 13 bases between them. This chain's CDR3 is CASSLYGQGFTDTQYF. The CDR3 DNA sequence: TGTGCCAGCAGTTTATACGGGCAGGGCTTCACAGATACGCAGTATTTT.

The CDR3 sequence is CASSLQRDGSGELFF. The CDR3 bases are TGTGCCAGCAGTTTGCAGCGGGATGGGTCCGGGGAGCTGTTTTTT. This chain connects TRBV27 to TRBJ2-2, with 7 bases lining up with TRBD2. The CDR3 extends over 15 amino acids. V gave up 3 bases and J gave up 6 bases; unmatched junction bases: 7. Per the germline V gene, CDR1 is MNHEY and CDR2 is SMNVEV (reference sequence).

V gene TRBV27 combines with J gene TRBJ1-6; 7 bases are shared with TRBD1. The germline CDR1 and CDR2 sequences are MNHEY and SMNVEV (reference sequence). With V trimmed by 5 bases and J by 7 bases, 8 bases remained unmatched. CDR3 length: 15 residues. CDR3 nucleotides: TGTGCCAGCAGTACTACCCCGGGACAGAATTCACCCCTCCACTTT. It is translated as CASSTTPGQNSPLHF.

This clone was seen more than once but under ten times. This chain joins TRBV14 and TRBJ2-7, with 7 nucleotides matching TRBD1. The V and J ends lost 4 bases and 3 bases, in that order; junction bases with no gene match: 15. Per the germline V gene, CDR1 is SGHDN and CDR2 is FVKESK. The CDR3 is 17 residues long. The CDR3 region is CASSLQDRPQFLYEQYF. The CDR3 coding sequence is TGTGCCAGCAGCCTACAGGACAGGCCTCAATTCCTCTACGAGCAGTACTTC.

The J gene is TRBJ1-1, the V gene TRBV28; D is possibly TRBD1 (6 bases). The CDR3 runs 14 residues. V lost 6 bases, J lost 2 bases, and 13 bases lay in between. The germline CDR1 and CDR2 sequences are MDHEN and SYDVKM. The CDR3 nucleotides read TGTGCCAGCAGCCCGGGACAAGATAACACTGAAGCTTTCTTT. Residues: CASSPGQDNTEAFF.

V is TRBV28 and J is TRBJ1-2; D remains unclear. The CDR3 spans 13 residues. In germline, CDR1 is MDHEN, CDR2 SYDVKM. V gave up 3 bases and J gave up 4 bases, with 9 bases separating them. The CDR3: CASSLARSYGYTF. The CDR3 DNA sequence: TGTGCCAGCAGTTTGGCCAGAAGCTATGGCTACACCTTC.

The rearrangement joins TRBV18 to TRBJ1-4; 12 nucleotides line up with TRBD1. J lost 1 base, V lost 6 bases, and 6 bases had no gene match. The CDR3 runs 17 residues. Per germline, CDR1 KGHSH and CDR2 LQKENI. CDR3 sequence (DNA): TGTGCCAGCTCCCCCCGGGACAGGGGGCAAACTAATGAAAAACTGTTTTTT. This translates into CASSPRDRGQTNEKLFF. Full variable domain (rest looked up from reference TRBV18 and TRBJ1-4): NAGVMQNPRHLVRRRGQEARLRCSPMKGHSHVYWYRQLPEEGLKFMVYLQKENIIDESGMPKERFSAEFPKEGPSILRIQQVVRGDSAAYFCASSPRDRGQTNEKLFFGSGTQLSVL.

This clone was detected only a few times. The genes are TRBV5-6 and TRBJ2-7; 7 nucleotides line up with TRBD2. CDR1 is SGHDT, CDR2 YYEEEE, per germline. The CDR3 is made up of 14 amino acids. Trimming cost V 5 bases and J 0 bases; bases outside gene matches: 5. The CDR3 loop reads CASSYGGSSYEQYF. The CDR3 DNA reads as TGTGCCAGCAGTTACGGGGGGAGCTCCTACGAGCAGTACTTC.

The V gene is TRBV28, the J gene TRBJ1-5; tentative D call: TRBD1 (6 bases). The CDR3 consists of 15 residues. The V gene's germline CDR1 is MDHEN and CDR2 SYDVKM. V lost 5 bases, J lost 6 bases, and 17 bases lay in between. The CDR3 DNA sequence: TGTGCCAGCAGTCCTGCGCGGGGGCTTGGTCAGCCCCAGCATTTT. Its translation: CASSPARGLGQPQHF.

This clone was observed a few times. The chain links TRBV11-2 to TRBJ2-1; D is ambiguous. The germline CDR1 and CDR2 sequences are SGHAT and FQNNGV. This CDR3 is 12 amino acids long. V lost 1 base, J lost 7 bases, and 5 bases lay in between. CDR3 in amino acids: CASSLARNEQFF. In DNA form, the CDR3 reads TGTGCCAGCAGCTTAGCGAGGAATGAGCAGTTCTTC.

This sequence joins TRBV4-2 and TRBJ2-3, with a possible D match to TRBD2 (6 bases). The CDR3 spans 13 residues. V was clipped by 7 bases and J by 0 bases, with 8 bases between them. Per germline, CDR1 LGHNA and CDR2 YNFKEQ. The CDR3: CASNRGSTDTQYF. The CDR3 region has the DNA TGTGCCAGCAACCGGGGGAGCACAGATACGCAGTATTTT.

There are a few counts of this clone. The V gene is TRBV6-5, the J gene TRBJ1-5, with 9 nucleotides matching TRBD1. The CDR3 totals 13 residues. The trim removed 4 bases at V and 5 bases at J, leaving 0 bases unmatched. Germline V gene lookup returns CDR1 MNHEY and CDR2 SVGAGI. CDR3 in DNA: TGTGCCAGCAGTTGGACAGGGGATCAGCCCCAGCATTTT. Amino acids: CASSWTGDQPQHF.

Notes on this clone: The sample carries other DNA sequences with the same CDR3. The J gene is TRBJ2-1, the V gene TRBV5-1; 7 nucleotides line up with TRBD1. The V gene end was trimmed by 0 bases and the J gene end by 6 bases; junction bases not matched to a gene: 0. Per germline, CDR1 SGHRS and CDR2 YFSETQ. There are 13 residues in the CDR3. CDR3 DNA sequence: TGCGCCAGCAGCTTGGGACAGGGCAATGAGCAGTTCTTC. Its translation is CASSLGQGNEQFF.

The J gene is TRBJ1-2, the V gene TRBV27; D might be TRBD1 (5 bases). The length of the CDR3 is 16 residues. Germline V gives CDR1 MNHEY, CDR2 SMNVEV (reference sequence). V lost 8 bases and J lost 2, with 21 bases in between. The CDR3 region is CASGTQQVSRNYGYTF. CDR3 nucleotides: TGTGCCAGCGGCACTCAACAGGTCTCCCGAAACTATGGCTACACCTTC.